The entry that follows covers one T cell receptor beta chain sequence. Using immunoSEQ multiplex PCR, the repertoire was profiled, and TCRdb retains in-frame clones only, with some absent. Of about 110,000 clones listed, approximately 84% were seen once; the top ten hold 8.5% to 10%. The data are from a study of T cell responses to AZD1222 COVID-19 vaccine. Sequencing used peripheral blood, obtained on day 0 of AZD1222 vaccination. The TCR originated in an adult in good health.

Here the CDR3 DNA reads TGTGCCAGCAGCTTTTCGGGGGCGAATGGCTACACCTTC. As protein: CASSFSGANGYTF. The chain recombines TRBV7-9 with TRBJ1-2; D may be TRBD1 (6 bases). Between the trimmed V and J ends, which lost 3 bases and 6 bases, there was a span of 11 bases. The CDR3 has 13 amino acids. CDR1 and CDR2 (germline): SEHNR, FQNEAQ (reference sequence).